The 24 T cell receptor beta chains below come from one sample, sequenced in a study of cytomegalovirus exposure and HLA in healthy donors. 60 Vbeta and 13 Jbeta primers were used in PCR. The table came from immunoSEQ multiplex PCR; TCRdb's copy has only in-frame clones and leaves some out. This specimen shows approximately 38,000 clones; the ten leading clones hold approximately 9%. The sequenced sample consisted of PBMCs. The receptors were gathered from a middle-aged man in good health and CMV-seropositive.

The V gene is TRBV25-1, the J gene TRBJ2-3, with TRBD2 as a possible D gene (5 bases). Germline V gene sequence: CDR1 MGHDK, CDR2 SYGVNS. V lost 5 bases and J lost 7, with 10 bases in between. This CDR3 comprises 12 residues. In DNA form, the CDR3 reads TGTGCCAGCAGTCCGGACTCGTATACGCAGTATTTT. It yields the protein CASSPDSYTQYF.

The chain is built from TRBV19 and TRBJ2-7, with TRBD1 matching over 7 bases. The CDR3 runs 13 residues. Germline V gives CDR1 LNHDA, CDR2 SQIVND (reference sequence). J lost 2 bases, V lost 5 bases, and 3 bases had no gene match. The CDR3 region has the DNA TGTGCCAGTAGTCTGGACAGGCCCTACGAGCAGTACTTC. Encoded protein: CASSLDRPYEQYF.

The chain uses TRBV19 and TRBJ1-3; no firm D call. The CDR3 runs 13 residues. Germline V CDR1 and CDR2: LNHDA, SQIVND (reference sequence). Trimming shortened V by 6 bases and J by 4 bases, and 10 bases separated the two germline ends. CDR3 in DNA: TGTGCCAGTAGCCTCGTCGTGGGAAACACCATATATTTT. The encoded protein is CASSLVVGNTIYF.

The chain is built from TRBV7-2 and TRBJ1-2; 7 positions agree with TRBD1. This CDR3 contains 13 residues. Germline V CDR1 and CDR2: SGHTA, FQGNSA. J gave up 6 bases and V 3 bases, and 4 bases lay outside the gene matches. The CDR3 nucleotides are TGTGCCAGCAGCTTGCAGGGGGTTGATGGCTACACCTTC. Translation: CASSLQGVDGYTF.

The chain uses TRBV18 and TRBJ1-2; perhaps TRBD1 as D (5 bases). This CDR3 spans 15 amino acids. CDR1 is KGHSH and CDR2 is LQKENI in the germline V gene. V lost 1 base to trimming and J lost 4 bases, with 13 bases between them. Written as DNA, the CDR3 is TGTGCCAGCTCACCACTACAGGCGCAGAGCTATGGCTACACCTTC. This encodes CASSPLQAQSYGYTF.

J is TRBJ2-2 and V is TRBV28; D is perhaps TRBD1 (6 bases). Per germline, CDR1 MDHEN and CDR2 SYDVKM. V was trimmed by 7 bases and J by 2 bases, leaving 11 bases between them. This CDR3 has 14 residues. The CDR3, as DNA: TGTGCCAGCAAGTGGGGGCTCAACACCGGGGAGCTGTTTTTT. Encoded protein: CASKWGLNTGELFF.

This chain links TRBV2 with TRBJ1-5; 7 bases are shared with TRBD1. CDR1 is SNHLY, CDR2 FYNNEI, per germline. This CDR3 has 18 amino acids. V shed 4 bases and J 1 base; nucleotides not matched to a gene: 13. The CDR3 coding sequence is TGTGCCAGCAGTGCCGGCAGGGACAGAGGGAGGAGCAATCAGCCCCAGCATTTT. This encodes CASSAGRDRGRSNQPQHF.

This chain links TRBV5-1 with TRBJ1-4, with TRBD1 as a possible D gene (5 bases). CDR3 size: 16 residues. Trimming cost V 4 bases and J 5 bases, with 18 bases left between them. Germline CDR1 SGHRS, CDR2 YFSETQ. CDR3 sequence reads: CASSRGGSGGNEKLFF. CDR3 nucleotides: TGCGCCAGCAGCCGGGGGGGGTCCGGAGGGAATGAAAAACTGTTTTTT.

This chain links TRBV4-2 with TRBJ1-5, with TRBD1 as a possible D gene (5 bases). Germline V CDR1 and CDR2: LGHNA, YNFKEQ. This CDR3 has 15 residues. V lost 4 bases and J lost 6, with 16 bases in between. The CDR3 DNA follows: TGTGCCAGCAGCCCGAGCGGGGAGAGGGGTCAGCCCCAGCATTTT. Amino acid sequence: CASSPSGERGQPQHF.

V usage is TRBV27 and J usage is TRBJ2-7, with TRBD2 matching 7 bases. Germline loops: CDR1 MNHEY, CDR2 SMNVEV (reference sequence). After removal of 5 bases from V and 2 bases from J, the junction contained 3 bases not matched to a gene. This CDR3 is 13 amino acids long. The CDR3 region is CASSGAGAYEQYF. For the CDR3, the DNA is TGTGCCAGCAGTGGGGCGGGAGCCTACGAGCAGTACTTC.

This chain links TRBV7-9 with TRBJ2-3, with a possible D match to TRBD2 (5 bases). The CDR3 runs 14 residues. CDR1 is SEHNR and CDR2 is FQNEAQ in the germline V gene (reference sequence). V was clipped by 5 bases and J by 2 bases, with 11 bases between them. The chain's CDR3 is CASSQGRDTDTQYF. Here the CDR3 DNA reads TGTGCCAGCAGCCAAGGACGGGACACAGATACGCAGTATTTT. The variable domain in full, with the rest retrieved from reference TRBV7-9 and TRBJ2-3, is DTGVSQNPRHKITKRGQNVTFRCDPISEHNRLYWYRQTLGQGPEFLTYFQNEAQLEKSRLLSDRFSAERPKGSFSTLEIQRTEQGDSAMYLCASSQGRDTDTQYFGPGTRLTVL.

The rearrangement links TRBV7-6 to TRBJ2-2; 8 nucleotides align to TRBD1. The germline gives CDR1 SGHVS, CDR2 FNYEAQ. The CDR3 extends over 16 amino acids. V trimming: 5 bases; J trimming: 3 bases; junction bases outside the gene matches: 8. Here the CDR3 reads CASSPRSGGDTGELFF. In DNA form, the CDR3 reads TGTGCCAGCAGCCCGCGATCAGGGGGCGACACCGGGGAGCTGTTTTTT.

V usage is TRBV19 and J usage is TRBJ1-1, with a tentative D call TRBD1 (6 bases). The CDR3 is made up of 13 amino acids. V lost 3 bases to trimming and J lost 8 bases, with 13 bases between them. CDR1 and CDR2 (germline): LNHDA, SQIVND (reference sequence). CDR3 DNA sequence: TGTGCCAGTAGTATGGGGACATTAATCGAAGCTTTCTTT. Translated: CASSMGTLIEAFF.

This CDR3 is CASSPPGTGRGKETQYF. The CDR3 coding sequence is TGTGCCAGCTCACCACCGGGGACAGGGAGGGGTAAGGAGACCCAGTACTTC. V gene TRBV18 combines with J gene TRBJ2-5; the match to TRBD1 covers 9 bases. The CDR3 consists of 17 residues. With 0 bases clipped from V and 5 bases from J, the junction kept 10 bases outside the gene matches. Looked up from germline, CDR1 is KGHSH and CDR2 is LQKENI.

The rearrangement links TRBV29-1 to TRBJ2-3; the D is unclear. V was cut by 5 bases and J by 2 bases, with 35 bases left in between. CDR1 is SQVTM and CDR2 is ANQGSEA in the germline V gene. The CDR3 sequence is 21 residues long. The CDR3 spells CSVIFLLGAMFASRNTDTQYF. CDR3 nucleotides: TGCAGCGTTATTTTTTTACTGGGCGCGATGTTTGCCTCCCGGAACACAGATACGCAGTATTTT.

This chain uses TRBV9 with TRBJ1-6, with D possibly TRBD1 on 6 matching bases. The germline V and J ends were trimmed by 4 bases and 0 bases, with 17 bases remaining between them. Per the germline V gene, CDR1 is SGDLS and CDR2 is YYNGEE. The CDR3 has 18 residues. The chain's CDR3 is CASSNPAQGSSYNSPLHF. CDR3 DNA: TGTGCCAGCAGCAACCCAGCTCAGGGGAGCTCCTATAATTCACCCCTCCACTTT.

V gene TRBV11-2 combines with J gene TRBJ2-3; no clear D gene. V was clipped by 1 base and J by 3 bases, with 14 bases between them. CDR3 length equals 16 residues. CDR1 SGHAT and CDR2 FQNNGV come from the germline V gene. CDR3 sequence (DNA): TGTGCCAGCAGCTTAGTTGTGGCAGAATTAACAGATACGCAGTATTTT. This gives the protein CASSLVVAELTDTQYF.

The rearrangement uses TRBV28 and TRBJ1-4; TRBD1 matches at 7 bases. The CDR3 loop spans 14 amino acids. CDR1 and CDR2 from the germline V gene are MDHEN and SYDVKM. Unmatched junction bases numbered 5, after V lost 7 bases and J lost 3 bases. The CDR3, as DNA: TGTGCCAGCACCCAGGGGGGCCCTAATGAAAAACTGTTTTTT. Protein: CASTQGGPNEKLFF.

The gene calls are TRBV6-5 and TRBJ1-2; TRBD1 matches 9 bases. CDR3 size: 16 residues. Germline lookup yields CDR1 MNHEY and CDR2 SVGAGI. Trimming at V came to 3 bases and at J to 2 bases, leaving 7 bases not matched to a gene. The CDR3 coding sequence is TGTGCCAGCAGTTATTCGACAGGGGGGATGAACTATGGCTACACCTTC. As protein: CASSYSTGGMNYGYTF.

V usage is TRBV4-2 and J usage is TRBJ1-1; D gene ambiguous. The ends were cut back, 0 bases at V and 4 bases at J, with 12 bases in the middle. Germline CDR1 and CDR2: LGHNA and YNFKEQ. The CDR3 consists of 15 residues. Here the CDR3 DNA reads TGTGCCAGCAGCCAAGATGGGCAGGCGGGCACTGAAGCTTTCTTT. This gives the protein CASSQDGQAGTEAFF.

The chain joins TRBV6-5 to TRBJ2-2; 8 nucleotides agree with TRBD1. The V gene end was trimmed by 8 bases and the J gene end by 6 bases; junction bases not matched to a gene: 5. The CDR3 loop spans 13 amino acids. Germline-derived CDR1 and CDR2 are MNHEY and SVGAGI. The CDR3 loop reads CASRTGYAGELFF. The CDR3 DNA is TGTGCCAGCCGGACAGGGTATGCCGGGGAGCTGTTTTTT.

The chain is built from TRBV6-5 and TRBJ2-6; D ambiguous. Germline-derived CDR1 and CDR2 are MNHEY and SVGAGI. Trimming left V 5 bases short and J 11 bases short, with 10 bases between. The CDR3 extends over 12 amino acids. The CDR3 is CASSPTRDVLTF. CDR3 nucleotide sequence: TGTGCCAGCAGTCCCACTCGGGACGTCCTGACTTTC.

The chain recombines TRBV13 with TRBJ2-3; 11 bases line up with TRBD2. Germline V gene sequence: CDR1 PRHDT, CDR2 FYEKMQ (reference sequence). Trimming removed 7 bases from V and 8 bases from J; junction bases left unmatched: 20. The CDR3 totals 18 residues. CDR3 bases: TGTGCCAGCACCACTTCGCCATTTGGGACTAGCGGTCTTAGTACGCAGTATTTT. Translated, it gives CASTTSPFGTSGLSTQYF.

The gene calls are TRBV19 and TRBJ2-7; 8 bases line up with TRBD2. The CDR3 contains 15 residues. V was clipped by 5 bases and J by 3 bases; unmatched bases: 9. The germline gives CDR1 LNHDA, CDR2 SQIVND (reference sequence). The DNA for the CDR3 is TGTGCCAGTAGTCTCAACCGGGAGGGAGGCTACGAGCAGTACTTC. Translated: CASSLNREGGYEQYF.